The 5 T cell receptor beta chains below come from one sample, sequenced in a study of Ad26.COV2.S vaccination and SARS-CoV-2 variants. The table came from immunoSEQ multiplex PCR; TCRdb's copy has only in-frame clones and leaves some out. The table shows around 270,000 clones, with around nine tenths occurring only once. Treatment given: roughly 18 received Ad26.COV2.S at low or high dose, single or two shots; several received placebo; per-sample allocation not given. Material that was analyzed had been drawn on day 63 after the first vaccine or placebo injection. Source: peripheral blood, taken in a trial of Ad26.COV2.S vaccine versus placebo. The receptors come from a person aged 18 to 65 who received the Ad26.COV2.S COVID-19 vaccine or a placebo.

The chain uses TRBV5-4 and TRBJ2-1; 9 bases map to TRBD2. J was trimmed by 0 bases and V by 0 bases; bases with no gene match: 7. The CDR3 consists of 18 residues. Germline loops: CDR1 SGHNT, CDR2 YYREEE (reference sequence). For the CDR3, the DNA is TGTGCCAGCAGCTTGGGTCTAGCGGGGATGAGCTCCTACAATGAGCAGTTCTTC. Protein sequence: CASSLGLAGMSSYNEQFF.

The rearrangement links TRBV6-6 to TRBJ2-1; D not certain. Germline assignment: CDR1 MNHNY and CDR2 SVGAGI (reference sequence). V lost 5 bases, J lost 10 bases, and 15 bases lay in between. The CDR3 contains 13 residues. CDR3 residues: CASSDDSLGEQFF. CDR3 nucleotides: TGTGCCAGCAGTGACGACTCCCTGGGGGAGCAGTTCTTC.

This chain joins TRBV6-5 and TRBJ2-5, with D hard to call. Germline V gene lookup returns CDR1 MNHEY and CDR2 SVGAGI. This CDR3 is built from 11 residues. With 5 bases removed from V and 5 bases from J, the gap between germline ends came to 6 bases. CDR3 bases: TGTGCCAGCAGTCACCGGGAGACCCAGTACTTC. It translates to CASSHRETQYF.

CDR3 sequence (DNA): TGTGCCAGCAGCAAATGGGCGGCAGCTAACTATGGCTACACCTTC. It specifies CASSKWAAANYGYTF. This chain uses TRBV13 with TRBJ1-2, with unresolved D. Germline V gives CDR1 PRHDT, CDR2 FYEKMQ (reference sequence). This CDR3 comprises 15 residues. V lost 5 bases to trimming and J lost 0 bases, with 13 bases between them.

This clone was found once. The CDR3 region has the DNA TGTGCCAGCAGCTTACTTAGCCATAACTATGGCTACACCTTC. Translation gives CASSLLSHNYGYTF. The chain employs TRBV7-2 and TRBJ1-2, with unresolved D. The CDR3 totals 14 residues. CDR1 is SGHTA, CDR2 FQGNSA, per germline. Trimming removed 2 bases from V and 1 base from J, with 8 bases in between.